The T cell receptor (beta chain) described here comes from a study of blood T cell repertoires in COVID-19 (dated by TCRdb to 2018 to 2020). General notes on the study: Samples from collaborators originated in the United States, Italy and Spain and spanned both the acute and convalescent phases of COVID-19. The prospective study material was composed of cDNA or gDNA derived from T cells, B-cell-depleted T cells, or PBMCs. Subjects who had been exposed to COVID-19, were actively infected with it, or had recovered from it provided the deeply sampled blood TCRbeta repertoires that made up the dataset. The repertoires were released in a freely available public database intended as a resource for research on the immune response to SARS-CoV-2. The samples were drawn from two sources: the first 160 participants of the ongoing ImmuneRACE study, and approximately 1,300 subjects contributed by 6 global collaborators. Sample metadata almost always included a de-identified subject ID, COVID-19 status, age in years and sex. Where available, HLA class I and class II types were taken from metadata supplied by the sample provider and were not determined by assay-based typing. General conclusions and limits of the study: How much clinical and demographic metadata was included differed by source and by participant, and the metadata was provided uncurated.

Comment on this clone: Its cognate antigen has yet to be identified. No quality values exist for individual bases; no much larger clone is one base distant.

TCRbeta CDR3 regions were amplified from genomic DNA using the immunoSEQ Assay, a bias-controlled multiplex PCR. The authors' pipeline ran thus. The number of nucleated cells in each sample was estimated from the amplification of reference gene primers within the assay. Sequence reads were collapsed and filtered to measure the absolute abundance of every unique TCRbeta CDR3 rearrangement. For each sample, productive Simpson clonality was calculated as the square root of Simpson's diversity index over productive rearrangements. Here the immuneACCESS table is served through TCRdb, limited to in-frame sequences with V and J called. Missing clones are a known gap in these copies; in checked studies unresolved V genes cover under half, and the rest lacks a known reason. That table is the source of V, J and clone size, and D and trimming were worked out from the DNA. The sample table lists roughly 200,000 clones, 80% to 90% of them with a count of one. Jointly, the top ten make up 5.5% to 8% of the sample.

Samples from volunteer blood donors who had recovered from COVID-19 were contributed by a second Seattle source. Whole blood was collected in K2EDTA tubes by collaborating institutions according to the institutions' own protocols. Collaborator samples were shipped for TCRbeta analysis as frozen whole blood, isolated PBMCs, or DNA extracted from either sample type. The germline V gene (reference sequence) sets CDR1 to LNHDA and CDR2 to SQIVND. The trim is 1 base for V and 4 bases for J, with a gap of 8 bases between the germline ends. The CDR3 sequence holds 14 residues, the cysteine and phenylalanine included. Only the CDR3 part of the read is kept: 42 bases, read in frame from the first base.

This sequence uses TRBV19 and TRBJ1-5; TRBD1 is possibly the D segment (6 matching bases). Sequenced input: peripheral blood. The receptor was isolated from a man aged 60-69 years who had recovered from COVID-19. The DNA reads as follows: TGTGCCAGTAGTATAGTGGGACAAAATCAGCCCCAGCATTTT. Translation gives CASSIVGQNQPQHF.